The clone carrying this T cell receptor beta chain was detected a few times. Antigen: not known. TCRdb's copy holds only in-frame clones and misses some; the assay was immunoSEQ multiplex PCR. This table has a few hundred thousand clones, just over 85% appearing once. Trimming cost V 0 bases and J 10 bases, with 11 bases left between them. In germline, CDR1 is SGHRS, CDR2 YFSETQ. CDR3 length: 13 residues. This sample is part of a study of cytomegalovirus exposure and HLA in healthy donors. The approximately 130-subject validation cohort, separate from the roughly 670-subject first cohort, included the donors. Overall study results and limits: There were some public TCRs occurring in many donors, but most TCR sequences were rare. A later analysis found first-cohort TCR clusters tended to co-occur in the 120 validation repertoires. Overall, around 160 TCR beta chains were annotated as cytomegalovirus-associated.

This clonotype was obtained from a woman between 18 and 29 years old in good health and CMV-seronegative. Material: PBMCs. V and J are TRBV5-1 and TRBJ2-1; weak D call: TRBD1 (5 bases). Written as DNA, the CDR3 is TGCGCCAGCAGCTTGGGGGGCCGATGGGAGCAGTTCTTC. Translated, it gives CASSLGGRWEQFF.